This paragraph reports one T cell receptor (beta chain). Antigen specificity is unknown. Intraepithelial plus lamina propria lymphocytes were released by processing graft tissue. The data stem from a study of graft-versus-host responses after intestinal transplantation. The overall study: Every one of the recipients received anti-thymocyte globulin induction and afterwards took tacrolimus and steroids for 3 to 4 years.

Study conclusions and caveats: Declines in HvG clones occurring early post-transplant were associated with peak circulating GvH clone levels. GvH clones surfaced in recipient marrow, some emerging earlier in ileum or blood.

The CDR3 consists of 15 residues. Trimming took off 2 bases at V and 4 bases at J, with 12 bases between the two ends. From germline, CDR1 is MNHEY and CDR2 SVGAGI. Some clones are missing from TCRdb's copy, which holds only in-frame ones; the method was immunoSEQ multiplex PCR. The sample consists of about 37,000 clones, around 90% of them appearing once. This receptor was identified in a human patient who received an intestinal transplant, so some T cells may come from the graft donor. The genes are TRBV6-5 and TRBJ2-1, with unresolved D. The source material was ileum tissue, sampled roughly 200 days after intestinal transplant. The CDR3 region is CASSYQPGTYNEQFF. The DNA for the CDR3 is TGTGCCAGCAGTTACCAGCCAGGAACTTACAATGAGCAGTTCTTC.